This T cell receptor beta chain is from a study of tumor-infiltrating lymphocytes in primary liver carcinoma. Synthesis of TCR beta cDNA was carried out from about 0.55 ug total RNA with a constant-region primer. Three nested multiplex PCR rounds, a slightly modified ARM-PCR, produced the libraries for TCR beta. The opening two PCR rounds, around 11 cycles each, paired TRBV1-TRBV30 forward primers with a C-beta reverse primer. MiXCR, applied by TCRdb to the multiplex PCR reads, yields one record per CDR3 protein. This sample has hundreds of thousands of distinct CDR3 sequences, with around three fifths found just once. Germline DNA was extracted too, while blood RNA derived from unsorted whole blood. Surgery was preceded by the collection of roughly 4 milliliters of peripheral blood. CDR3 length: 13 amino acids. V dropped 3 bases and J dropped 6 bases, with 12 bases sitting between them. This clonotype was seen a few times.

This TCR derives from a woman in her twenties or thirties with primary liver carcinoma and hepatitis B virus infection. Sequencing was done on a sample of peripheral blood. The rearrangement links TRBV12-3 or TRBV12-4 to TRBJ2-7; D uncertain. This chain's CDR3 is CASSLRSLGEQYF. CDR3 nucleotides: TGTGCCAGCAGTTTGAGAAGCCTCGGCGAGCAGTACTTC.